The clone carrying this TCR beta chain was found a few times. What it binds is unknown. V lost 6 bases to trimming and J lost 12 bases; unmatched junction nucleotides: 9. There are 11 residues in the CDR3. From germline, CDR1 is DFQATT and CDR2 SNEGSKA (reference sequence). PCR employed 60 Vbeta and 13 Jbeta primers. Data came from immunoSEQ multiplex PCR; TCRdb stores just in-frame clones and leaves some out. Of approximately 160,000 clones in the sample, more than 80% are singletons; the top ten hold 1.5% to 2%. These data belong to a study of cytomegalovirus exposure and HLA in healthy donors. Whole-study context: Genotyping of 430 or so donors showed that over 80% belonged to the Caucasian-associated ancestry cluster. Findings of the study overall: In a later analysis, CMV-associated beta chains were mostly HLA-associated, it appeared. An Asian-associated ancestry cluster reportedly showed fewer N-insertions than the roughly 670-donor mean in a later analysis. Researchers left out some V segments, among them TRBV6-2 and TRBV6-3, as indistinguishable.

The TCR was taken from a woman aged 18-29 years in good health and CMV-seronegative. The chain recombines TRBV20-1 with TRBJ1-1; 8 bases fit TRBD1. The specimen sequenced was PBMCs. Here the CDR3 reads CSAAGGLLTFF. DNA of the CDR3: TGCAGTGCGGCAGGGGGCTTGTTGACTTTCTTT.